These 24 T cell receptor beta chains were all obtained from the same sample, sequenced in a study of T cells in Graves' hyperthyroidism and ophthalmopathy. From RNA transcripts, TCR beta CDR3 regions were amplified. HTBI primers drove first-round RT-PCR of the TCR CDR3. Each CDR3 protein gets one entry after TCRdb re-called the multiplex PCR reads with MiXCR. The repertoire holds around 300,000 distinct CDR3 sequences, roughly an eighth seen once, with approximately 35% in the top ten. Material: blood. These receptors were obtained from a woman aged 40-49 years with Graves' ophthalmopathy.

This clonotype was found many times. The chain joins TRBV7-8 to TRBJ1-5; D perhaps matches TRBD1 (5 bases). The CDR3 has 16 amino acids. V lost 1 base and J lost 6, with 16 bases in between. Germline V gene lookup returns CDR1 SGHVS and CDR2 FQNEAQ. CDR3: CASSLEAAGYVQPQHF. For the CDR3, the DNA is TGTGCCAGCAGCTTAGAGGCAGCAGGGTACGTTCAGCCCCAGCATTTT.

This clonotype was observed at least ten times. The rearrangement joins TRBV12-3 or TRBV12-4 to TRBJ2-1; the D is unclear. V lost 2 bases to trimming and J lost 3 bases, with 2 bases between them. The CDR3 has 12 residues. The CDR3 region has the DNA TGTGCCAGCAGTTTAAACTACAATGAGCAGTTCTTC. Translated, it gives CASSLNYNEQFF.

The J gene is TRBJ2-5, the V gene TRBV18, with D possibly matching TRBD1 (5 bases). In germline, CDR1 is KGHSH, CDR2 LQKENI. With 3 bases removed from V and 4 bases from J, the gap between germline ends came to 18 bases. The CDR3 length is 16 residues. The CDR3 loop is CASSPFAARQGETQYF. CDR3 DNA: TGTGCCAGCTCACCTTTCGCTGCCCGCCAGGGAGAGACCCAGTACTTC. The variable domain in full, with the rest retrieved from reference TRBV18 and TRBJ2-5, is NAGVMQNPRHLVRRRGQEARLRCSPMKGHSHVYWYRQLPEEGLKFMVYLQKENIIDESGMPKERFSAEFPKEGPSILRIQQVVRGDSAAYFCASSPFAARQGETQYFGPGTRLLVL.

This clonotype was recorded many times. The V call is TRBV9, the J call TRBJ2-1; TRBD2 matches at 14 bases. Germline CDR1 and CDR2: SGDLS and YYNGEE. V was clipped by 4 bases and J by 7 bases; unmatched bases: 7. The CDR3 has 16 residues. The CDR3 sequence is CASSPQGLAGVNEQFF. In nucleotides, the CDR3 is TGTGCCAGCAGCCCCCAGGGACTAGCGGGAGTAAATGAGCAGTTCTTC.

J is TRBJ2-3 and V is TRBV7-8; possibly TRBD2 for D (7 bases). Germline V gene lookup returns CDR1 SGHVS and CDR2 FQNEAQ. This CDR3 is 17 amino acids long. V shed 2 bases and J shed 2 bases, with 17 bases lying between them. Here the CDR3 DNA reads TGTGCCAGCAGCTTAACTCGAGGGGGGGGGGCCACAGATACGCAGTATTTT. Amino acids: CASSLTRGGGATDTQYF. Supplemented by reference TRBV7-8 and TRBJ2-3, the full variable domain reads GAGVSQSPRYKVAKRGQDVALRCDPISGHVSLFWYQQALGQGPEFLTYFQNEAQLDKSGLPSDRFFAERPEGSVSTLKIQRTQQEDSAVYLCASSLTRGGGATDTQYFGPGTRLTVL.

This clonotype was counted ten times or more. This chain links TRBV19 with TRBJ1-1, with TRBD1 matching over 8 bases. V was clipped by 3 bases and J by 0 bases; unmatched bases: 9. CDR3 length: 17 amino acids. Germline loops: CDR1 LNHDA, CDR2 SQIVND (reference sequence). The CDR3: CASSIHPGTGMNTEAFF. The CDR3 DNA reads TGTGCCAGTAGTATTCATCCCGGGACAGGAATGAACACTGAAGCTTTCTTT.

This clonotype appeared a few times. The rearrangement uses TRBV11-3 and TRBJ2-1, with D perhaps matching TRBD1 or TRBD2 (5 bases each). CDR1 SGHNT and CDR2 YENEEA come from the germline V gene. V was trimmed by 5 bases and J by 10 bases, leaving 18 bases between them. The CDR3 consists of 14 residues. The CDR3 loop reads CASSPSGPLGEQFF. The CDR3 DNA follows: TGTGCCAGCAGCCCCTCGGGACCGTTGGGGGAGCAGTTCTTC.

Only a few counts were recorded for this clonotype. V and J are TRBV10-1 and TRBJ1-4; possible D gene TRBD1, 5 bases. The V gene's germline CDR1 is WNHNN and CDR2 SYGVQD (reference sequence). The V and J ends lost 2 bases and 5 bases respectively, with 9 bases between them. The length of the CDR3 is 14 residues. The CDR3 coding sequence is TGCGCCAGCAGTGAGGGGACGGAAAATGAAAAACTGTTTTTT. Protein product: CASSEGTENEKLFF.

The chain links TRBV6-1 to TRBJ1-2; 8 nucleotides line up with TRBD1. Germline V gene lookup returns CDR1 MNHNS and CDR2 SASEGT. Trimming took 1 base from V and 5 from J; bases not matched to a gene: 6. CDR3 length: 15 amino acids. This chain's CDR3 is CASSEVGQGAYGYTF. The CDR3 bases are TGTGCCAGCAGTGAAGTTGGACAGGGTGCTTATGGCTACACCTTC.

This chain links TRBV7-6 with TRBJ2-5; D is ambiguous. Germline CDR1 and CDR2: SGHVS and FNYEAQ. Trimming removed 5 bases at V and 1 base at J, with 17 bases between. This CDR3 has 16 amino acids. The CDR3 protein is CASSPSVGIAQETQYF. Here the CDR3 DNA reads TGTGCCAGCAGCCCCTCGGTGGGGATCGCCCAAGAGACCCAGTACTTC.

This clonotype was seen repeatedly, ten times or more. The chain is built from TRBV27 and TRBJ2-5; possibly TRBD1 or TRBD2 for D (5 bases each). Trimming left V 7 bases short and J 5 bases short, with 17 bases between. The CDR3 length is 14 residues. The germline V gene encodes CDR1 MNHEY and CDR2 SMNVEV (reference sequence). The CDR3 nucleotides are TGTGCCAGCACCCCAACGGGGCTCTGGGAGACCCAGTACTTC. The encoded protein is CASTPTGLWETQYF.

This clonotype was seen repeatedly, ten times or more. The CDR3, as DNA: TGTGCCAGTAGTGGGGACAGCACCTACGAGCAGTACTTC. Translation: CASSGDSTYEQYF. This sequence joins TRBV19 and TRBJ2-7; TRBD1 matches 7 bases. With V trimmed by 5 bases and J by 2 bases, 3 bases remained unmatched. The CDR3 is 13 amino acids. Germline CDR1 LNHDA, CDR2 SQIVND (reference sequence).

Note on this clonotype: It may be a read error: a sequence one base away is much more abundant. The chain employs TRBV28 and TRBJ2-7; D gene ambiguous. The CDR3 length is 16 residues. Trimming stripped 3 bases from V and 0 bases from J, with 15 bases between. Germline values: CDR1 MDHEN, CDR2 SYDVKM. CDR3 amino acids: CASSFRLVGPSYEQYF. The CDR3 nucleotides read TGTGCCAGCAGTTTTCGTCTGGTGGGCCCCTCCTACGAGCAGTACTTC.

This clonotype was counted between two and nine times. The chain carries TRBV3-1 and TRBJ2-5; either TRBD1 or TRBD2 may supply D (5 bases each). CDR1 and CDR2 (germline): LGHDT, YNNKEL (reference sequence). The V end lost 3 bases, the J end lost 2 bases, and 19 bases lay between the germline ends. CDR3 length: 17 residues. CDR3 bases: TGTGCCAGCAGCCAGGGGCGGATGAGCGGTCCTCAAGAGACCCAGTACTTC. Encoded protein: CASSQGRMSGPQETQYF.

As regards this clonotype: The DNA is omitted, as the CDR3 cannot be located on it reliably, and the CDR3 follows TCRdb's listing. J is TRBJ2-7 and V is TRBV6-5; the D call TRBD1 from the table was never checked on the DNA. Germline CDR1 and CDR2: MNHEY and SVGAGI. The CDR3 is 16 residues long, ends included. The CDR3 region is CASSSAPGQGQYEQYF.

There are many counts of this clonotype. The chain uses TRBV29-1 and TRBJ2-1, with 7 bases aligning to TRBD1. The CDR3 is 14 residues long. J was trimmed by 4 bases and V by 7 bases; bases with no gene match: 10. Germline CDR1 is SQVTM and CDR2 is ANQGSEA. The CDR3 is CSARGRGEYNEQFF. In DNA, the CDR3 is TGCAGCGCTAGGGGGCGAGGGGAGTACAATGAGCAGTTCTTC.

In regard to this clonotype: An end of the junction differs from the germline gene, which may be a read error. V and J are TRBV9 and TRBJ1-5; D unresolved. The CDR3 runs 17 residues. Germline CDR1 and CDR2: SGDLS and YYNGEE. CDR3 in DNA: TGTGCCACCTCAGCAGTCAGGCCTTCTCATAGCGATCAGCCCCAGCATTTT. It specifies CATSAVRPSHSDQPQHF.

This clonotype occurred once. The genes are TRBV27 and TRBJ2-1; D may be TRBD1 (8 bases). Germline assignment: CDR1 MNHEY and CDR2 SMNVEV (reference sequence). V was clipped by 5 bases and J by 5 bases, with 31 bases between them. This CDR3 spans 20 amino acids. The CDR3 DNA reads TGTGCCAGCAGTCTTTCCGGACAGGGACCGACTAGCCTGTTCCACAATGAGCAGTTCTTC. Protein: CASSLSGQGPTSLFHNEQFF.

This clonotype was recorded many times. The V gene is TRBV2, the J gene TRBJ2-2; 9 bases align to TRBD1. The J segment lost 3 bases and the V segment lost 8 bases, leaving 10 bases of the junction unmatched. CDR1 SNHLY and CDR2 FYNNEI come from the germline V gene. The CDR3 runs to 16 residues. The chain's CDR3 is CASRKTGTGYTGELFF. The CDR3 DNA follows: TGTGCCAGCCGAAAGACCGGGACAGGGTACACCGGGGAGCTGTTTTTT.

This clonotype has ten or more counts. The DNA for the CDR3 is TGCGCCAGCAGCTTGGAAGCCAACCAGGCTTTCTTT. This sequence encodes CASSLEANQAFF. The rearrangement uses TRBV5-1 and TRBJ1-1; no definite D call. The CDR3 sequence is 12 residues long. Germline CDR1 is SGHRS and CDR2 is YFSETQ. The V and J ends lost 0 bases and 11 bases respectively, with 11 bases between them.

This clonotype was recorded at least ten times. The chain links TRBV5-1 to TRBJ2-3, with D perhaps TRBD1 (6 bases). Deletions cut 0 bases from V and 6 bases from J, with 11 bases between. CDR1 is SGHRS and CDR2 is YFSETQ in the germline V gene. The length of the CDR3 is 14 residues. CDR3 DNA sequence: TGCGCCAGCAGCTTGGCCCGACAGGTTGATACGCAGTATTTT. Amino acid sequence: CASSLARQVDTQYF.

Written as DNA, the CDR3 is TGTGCCAGCACCTCGCGCGGGGGAGATACGCAGTATTTT. Its translation is CASTSRGGDTQYF. The rearrangement uses TRBV11-3 and TRBJ2-3, with 7 bases that match TRBD2. The germline V gene encodes CDR1 SGHNT and CDR2 YENEEA. The CDR3 length is 13 residues. The V gene end was trimmed by 7 bases and the J gene end by 5 bases; junction bases not matched to a gene: 6.

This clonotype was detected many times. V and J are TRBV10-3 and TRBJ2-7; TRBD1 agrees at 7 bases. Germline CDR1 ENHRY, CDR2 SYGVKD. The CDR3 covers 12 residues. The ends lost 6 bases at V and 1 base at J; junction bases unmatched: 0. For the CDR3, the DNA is TGTGCCATCAGGGACAGGTCCTACGAGCAGTACTTC. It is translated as CAIRDRSYEQYF.

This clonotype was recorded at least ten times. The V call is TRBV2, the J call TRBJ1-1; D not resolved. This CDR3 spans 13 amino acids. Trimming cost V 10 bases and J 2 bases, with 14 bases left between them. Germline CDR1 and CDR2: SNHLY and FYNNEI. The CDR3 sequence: CATGGTDNTEAFF. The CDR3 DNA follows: TGTGCCACCGGAGGAACAGACAACACTGAAGCTTTCTTT. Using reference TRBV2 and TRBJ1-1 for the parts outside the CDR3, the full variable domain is EPEVTQTPSHQVTQMGQEVILRCVPISNHLYFYWYRQILGQKVEFLVSFYNNEISEKSEIFDDQFSVERPDGSNFTLKIRSTKLEDSAMYFCATGGTDNTEAFFGQGTRLTVV.